Listed here are 26 T cell receptor beta chains from one sample, sequenced in a study of shared clonotypes between healthy human individuals. Generated by immunoSEQ multiplex PCR, the TCRdb table keeps only in-frame clones and is missing some. The table shows some 1,900,000 clones, with approximately 94% occurring only once. CD45RO-negative cells were positively selected for CCR7, leaving out terminally differentiated effector memory CD45RA+ cells. Sequencing was performed on naive CD8+ T cells sorted from blood. The receptors were sampled from a young man in good health.

V usage is TRBV7-8 and J usage is TRBJ2-1, with D maybe TRBD2 (6 bases). The CDR3 is made up of 17 amino acids. The ends were cut back, 5 bases at V and 0 bases at J, with 17 bases in the middle. Germline CDR1 SGHVS, CDR2 FQNEAQ. This chain's CDR3 is CASSQGTSGSSYNEQFF. The CDR3, as DNA: TGTGCCAGCAGCCAAGGGACTTCCGGGAGCTCCTACAATGAGCAGTTCTTC. The complete variable domain, with remaining parts taken from reference TRBV7-8 and TRBJ2-1, reads GAGVSQSPRYKVAKRGQDVALRCDPISGHVSLFWYQQALGQGPEFLTYFQNEAQLDKSGLPSDRFFAERPEGSVSTLKIQRTQQEDSAVYLCASSQGTSGSSYNEQFFGPGTRLTVL.

The chain carries TRBV5-1 and TRBJ2-1; no reliable D call. The V end was cut by 0 bases, the J end by 0 bases, with 13 bases between. CDR1 SGHRS and CDR2 YFSETQ come from the germline V gene. The CDR3 totals 17 residues. CDR3 DNA: TGCGCCAGCAGCTTGGGGCCTAGATTTAGCTCCTACAATGAGCAGTTCTTC. This translates into CASSLGPRFSSYNEQFF.

This clone appeared a few times. This chain links TRBV13 with TRBJ2-2; 7 bases fit TRBD1. This CDR3 is 13 amino acids long. V was clipped by 10 bases and J by 2 bases; unmatched bases: 4. Germline V gives CDR1 PRHDT, CDR2 FYEKMQ (reference sequence). For the CDR3, the DNA is TGTGCCACCGACAGGGAAAACACCGGGGAGCTGTTTTTT. Its translation: CATDRENTGELFF.

The V gene is TRBV30, the J gene TRBJ1-2, with D perhaps matching TRBD1 (6 bases). The CDR3 contains 14 residues. Trimming stripped 4 bases from V and 2 bases from J, with 14 bases between. Per the germline V gene, CDR1 is GTSNPN and CDR2 is SVGIG (reference sequence). The CDR3 bases are TGTGCCTGGACCCAAGGGGACACAAACTATGGCTACACCTTC. It translates to CAWTQGDTNYGYTF.

Written as DNA, the CDR3 is TGTGCCAGCAGCCCAGGAGGACTAGCGGGAGACCAGGAGACCCAGTACTTC. It specifies CASSPGGLAGDQETQYF. V gene TRBV21-1 combines with J gene TRBJ2-5; TRBD2, as called in the table, went unchecked against the DNA. TRBV21-1 is described as a pseudogene. The CDR3 contains 17 residues.

The chain employs TRBV7-9 and TRBJ2-7, with 11 bases that match TRBD2. From germline, CDR1 is SEHNR and CDR2 FQNEAQ (reference sequence). J gave up 3 bases and V 3 bases, and 1 base lay outside the gene matches. This CDR3 contains 14 residues. The CDR3 sequence: CASSLTSGIYEQYF. CDR3 nucleotides: TGTGCCAGCAGCTTGACTAGCGGGATCTACGAGCAGTACTTC.

This clone has a handful of counts. The genes are TRBV4-1 and TRBJ1-1; unclear D gene. Germline values: CDR1 MGHRA, CDR2 YSYEKL. V was shortened by 4 bases and J by 3 bases, with 15 bases between the two germline ends. The CDR3 covers 15 residues. Written as DNA, the CDR3 is TGCGCCAGCAGCCCACAAACACAAAGCGACACTGAAGCTTTCTTT. Translated, it gives CASSPQTQSDTEAFF.

The V gene is TRBV28, the J gene TRBJ2-5; 8 nucleotides align to TRBD2. Germline values: CDR1 MDHEN, CDR2 SYDVKM. This CDR3 is built from 16 residues. The trim removed 2 bases at V and 1 base at J, leaving 6 bases unmatched. CDR3: CASSLLAGFAQETQYF. CDR3 nucleotides: TGTGCCAGCAGTTTACTAGCGGGCTTTGCCCAAGAGACCCAGTACTTC.

The chain couples TRBV28 to TRBJ2-7, with D hard to call. V was pared by 6 bases and J by 6 bases, with 12 bases between. The CDR3 has 12 amino acids. Germline lookup yields CDR1 MDHEN and CDR2 SYDVKM. CDR3: CASSWSGGEQYF. CDR3 DNA sequence: TGTGCCAGCAGCTGGAGTGGCGGCGAGCAGTACTTC.

This clone was observed a single time. CDR3 bases: TGCGCCAGCAGCCAAGACGCCGGGCCCTCCTACGAGCAGTACTTC. It specifies CASSQDAGPSYEQYF. V usage is TRBV4-1 and J usage is TRBJ2-7; D unclear. The CDR3 has 15 amino acids. Germline CDR1 reads MGHRA; CDR2 reads YSYEKL. The ends were cut back, 0 bases at V and 0 bases at J, with 9 bases in the middle.

The chain employs TRBV13 and TRBJ2-3; D unresolved. CDR3 length: 14 residues. Germline values: CDR1 PRHDT, CDR2 FYEKMQ (reference sequence). With 5 bases removed from V and 2 bases from J, the gap between germline ends came to 11 bases. Here the CDR3 DNA reads TGTGCCAGCAGCCCGACCGTTTACACAGATACGCAGTATTTT. Its protein product is CASSPTVYTDTQYF.

The CDR3 nucleotides are TGTGCCAGCAGCCAACCCGGGGACAGTAATCAGCCCCAGCATTTT. Its protein product is CASSQPGDSNQPQHF. The rearrangement links TRBV4-2 to TRBJ1-5, with 7 bases aligning to TRBD1. The V and J ends lost 2 bases and 4 bases, in that order; junction bases with no gene match: 5. Germline assignment: CDR1 LGHNA and CDR2 YNFKEQ. The CDR3 contains 15 residues.

The genes are TRBV7-9 and TRBJ1-2; possibly TRBD1 for D (5 bases). The CDR3 runs to 13 residues. From germline, CDR1 is SEHNR and CDR2 FQNEAQ (reference sequence). The V and J ends lost 10 bases and 0 bases respectively, with 12 bases between them. In nucleotides, the CDR3 is TGTGCCACCGGGCAGGGCTCTAACTATGGCTACACCTTC. Translation: CATGQGSNYGYTF.

The chain links TRBV7-2 to TRBJ2-1; no reliable D call. V was cut by 6 bases and J by 7 bases, with 7 bases left in between. The CDR3 contains 11 residues. CDR1 and CDR2 from the germline V gene are SGHTA and FQGNSA. This CDR3 is CASRQWNEQFF. CDR3 bases: TGTGCCAGCAGGCAGTGGAATGAGCAGTTCTTC.

The rearrangement joins TRBV25-1 to TRBJ2-7, with D perhaps assigned TRBD1 or TRBD2 (5 bases each). The CDR3 is 18 residues long. The V end lost 4 bases, the J end lost 3 bases, and 25 bases lay between the germline ends. In germline, CDR1 is MGHDK, CDR2 SYGVNS. CDR3 amino acids: CASSGLGTDDFTDYEQYF. CDR3 DNA sequence: TGTGCCAGCAGTGGCCTAGGGACGGACGATTTCACAGACTACGAGCAGTACTTC.

This clone has just one count. V gene TRBV7-9 combines with J gene TRBJ2-1; tentative D call: TRBD2 (5 bases). V dropped 4 bases and J dropped 6 bases, with 16 bases sitting between them. The CDR3 consists of 15 residues. Per germline, CDR1 SEHNR and CDR2 FQNEAQ (reference sequence). CDR3 nucleotides: TGTGCCAGCAGCTCAAGCGGTACAGTTGCCAATGAGCAGTTCTTC. Its protein is CASSSSGTVANEQFF.

Worth noting for this clone: One end of the junction is discordant with germline, which a read error may explain. The chain combines TRBV19 with TRBJ2-7; D is unclear. The CDR3 has 13 amino acids. Germline assignment: CDR1 LNHDA and CDR2 SQIVND (reference sequence). The CDR3: CASSMVGDYEQYF. The DNA for the CDR3 is TGTGCCAGTAGTATGGTTGGGGATTACGAGCAGTACTTT.

V usage is TRBV10-3 and J usage is TRBJ2-2; 10 bases match TRBD2. The CDR3 contains 18 residues. Germline trimming cut 4 bases from V and 4 bases from J; bases unmatched to any gene: 12. Germline CDR1 and CDR2: ENHRY and SYGVKD. The CDR3: CAISGSSGRGPGTGELFF. DNA of the CDR3: TGTGCCATCAGTGGGTCTAGCGGGAGAGGTCCGGGCACCGGGGAGCTGTTTTTT.

This chain links TRBV7-9 with TRBJ1-1, with D unclear. The CDR3 contains 16 residues. CDR1 and CDR2 from the germline V gene are SEHNR and FQNEAQ (reference sequence). V was trimmed by 1 base and J by 0 bases, leaving 12 bases between them. CDR3 protein: CASSLVVSFVNTEAFF. DNA for the CDR3: TGTGCCAGCAGCTTAGTGGTCAGTTTTGTGAACACTGAAGCTTTCTTT.

The gene calls are TRBV7-9 and TRBJ2-2; possibly TRBD1 or TRBD2 for D (5 bases each). The CDR3 totals 17 residues. Germline V lookup: CDR1 SEHNR, CDR2 FQNEAQ (reference sequence). Trimming pared 5 bases from V and 2 bases from J, leaving 18 bases between. The CDR3 protein is CASSVPPGTDNTGELFF. CDR3 nucleotide sequence: TGTGCCAGCAGCGTGCCCCCCGGGACGGACAACACCGGGGAGCTGTTTTTT.

The V and J genes are TRBV9 and TRBJ2-3, with 13 bases matching TRBD2. With 2 bases clipped from V and 5 bases from J, the junction kept 5 bases outside the gene matches. This CDR3 has 16 amino acids. CDR1 is SGDLS, CDR2 YYNGEE, per germline. The CDR3 loop is CASSVGTSGVGDTQYF. The CDR3 DNA sequence: TGTGCCAGCAGCGTCGGGACTAGCGGGGTAGGAGATACGCAGTATTTT.

The chain uses TRBV27 and TRBJ2-7; weak D call: TRBD2 (6 bases). The CDR3 spans 15 residues. The germline CDR1 and CDR2 sequences are MNHEY and SMNVEV (reference sequence). Trimming took off 4 bases at V and 0 bases at J, with 13 bases between the two ends. The DNA for the CDR3 is TGTGCCAGCAGTTCCTTTAGCGGAAACTCCTACGAGCAGTACTTC. Translated: CASSSFSGNSYEQYF.

J is TRBJ2-7 and V is TRBV2; 8 bases align to TRBD2. The CDR3 spans 16 residues. CDR1 and CDR2 from the germline V gene are SNHLY and FYNNEI. With V trimmed by 4 bases and J by 2 bases, 10 bases remained unmatched. In DNA form, the CDR3 reads TGTGCCAGCAGTGTTGGTGTATTAGCGGGGACCTACGAGCAGTACTTC. The encoded protein is CASSVGVLAGTYEQYF.

This sequence joins TRBV11-2 and TRBJ2-7; 11 bases agree with TRBD1. This CDR3 contains 15 residues. The germline V gene encodes CDR1 SGHAT and CDR2 FQNNGV. Trimming removed 4 bases from V and 6 bases from J; junction bases left unmatched: 8. The CDR3 DNA follows: TGTGCCAGCAGCTCCCGAGGGACAGGGGGGGGCGAGCAGTACTTC. It codes for CASSSRGTGGGEQYF.

Regarding this clone: Other DNA sequences within the sample encode an identical CDR3. This rearrangement joins TRBV10-3 to TRBJ2-1, with 10 positions matching TRBD2. The CDR3 has 14 amino acids. V lost 4 bases, J lost 4 bases, and 1 base stayed unmatched. Germline V gene sequence: CDR1 ENHRY, CDR2 SYGVKD. This CDR3 is CAISASGGYNEQFF. For the CDR3, the DNA is TGTGCCATCAGTGCTAGCGGGGGTTACAATGAGCAGTTCTTC.

This rearrangement joins TRBV7-6 to TRBJ2-7, with TRBD2 as a possible D gene (5 bases). Germline values: CDR1 SGHVS, CDR2 FNYEAQ. Trimming shortened V by 7 bases and J by 5 bases, and 15 bases separated the two germline ends. This CDR3 is 13 amino acids long. CDR3 region: CASTPDGGDEQYF. CDR3 coding DNA: TGTGCCAGCACCCCGGACGGAGGAGACGAGCAGTACTTC.